The clone carrying this T cell receptor (beta chain) was recorded at least ten times. Its antigen is not known. This entry is derived from a study of metastatic and nonmetastatic thyroid tumors. About the research overall: Repertoires were compared across blood and tumor or nodule tissue from malignant and benign thyroid patients. Whole-study results and caveats: Malignant thyroid tumors reportedly exceeded benign nodules significantly in TCR beta diversity, with the difference appearing in blood and tumor.

Trimming took 8 bases from V and 16 from J; bases not matched to a gene: 11. CDR1 is SNHLY and CDR2 is FYNNEI in the germline V gene. The CDR3 extends over 11 amino acids. As handled by the study authors: A papillary thyroid cancer distant-metastasis classifier was built from CDR3 differences across clinicopathological groups. With MiXCR, TCRdb called clones anew from the PCR reads. The authors' filters were not applied to this entry. The sample records 25,000 to 35,000 clones, more than 10% being singletons. Nobody among the patients had been given any treatment before thyroid surgery. The clonotype comes from a female donor with papillary thyroid cancer or a benign thyroid nodule (not recorded which). Some clones in this sample may be carry-over from other donors' samples. The rearrangement uses TRBV2 and TRBJ2-1, with 7 bases identical to TRBD1. The material sequenced was blood. CDR3 DNA sequence: TGTGCCAGCGGGAGACAGGGCTTGGATTTCTTC. Protein product: CASGRQGLDFF. The full variable domain, in which reference TRBV2 and TRBJ2-1 provide the parts outside the CDR3, is EPEVTQTPSHQVTQMGQEVILRCVPISNHLYFYWYRQILGQKVEFLVSFYNNEISEKSEIFDDQFSVERPDGSNFTLKIRSTKLEDSAMYFCASGRQGLDFFGPGTRLTVL.